These 25 T cell receptor beta chains share one sample of origin, sequenced in a study of early T cells in non-severe SARS-CoV-2 infection. TCRdb reanalysed the 5' RACE reads using MiXCR and keeps one entry per CDR3 protein. The sample consists of about 60,000 distinct CDR3 sequences, about 5.6% of them appearing once. Sequencing input: whole blood. The source of these receptors is an adult who was a healthcare worker with PCR-confirmed SARS-CoV-2 infection or an uninfected control (not recorded which).

This clonotype was counted only a few times. The conserved phenylalanine or tryptophan is not found at the CDR3 terminus, so this likely reflects a read error. The rearrangement uses TRBV30 and TRBJ1-1; TRBD1 might be the D (5 bases). This CDR3 has 16 amino acids. Germline-derived CDR1 and CDR2 are GTSNPN and SVGIG (reference sequence). V was trimmed by 0 bases and J by 6 bases, leaving 20 bases between them. The CDR3 is CAWSVPGRALSAEAFL. The CDR3 DNA is TGTGCCTGGAGTGTACCCGGCAGGGCCCTTTCCGCTGAAGCTTTCTTG.

This clonotype has ten or more counts. This chain joins TRBV6-1 and TRBJ2-5; D gene ambiguous. Looked up from germline, CDR1 is MNHNS and CDR2 is SASEGT. This CDR3 spans 12 amino acids. V lost 4 bases and J lost 7, with 10 bases in between. DNA for the CDR3: TGTGCCAGCAGTGCCCCGGGCGGGACCCAGTACTTC. Its protein is CASSAPGGTQYF.

The sample holds a few counts of this clonotype. The gene calls are TRBV12-3 or TRBV12-4 and TRBJ1-3, with D maybe TRBD1 (6 bases). The CDR3 has 15 amino acids. Trimming removed 6 bases at V and 0 bases at J, with 12 bases between. The CDR3 DNA reads TGTGCCAGCAGGGGCACAGGGCACTCTGGAAACACCATATATTTT. It translates to CASRGTGHSGNTIYF.

This clonotype was seen repeatedly, ten times or more. The rearrangement uses TRBV29-1 and TRBJ2-2; 8 bases fit TRBD1. The CDR3 spans 13 residues. Unmatched junction bases numbered 4, after V lost 6 bases and J lost 4 bases. CDR1 SQVTM and CDR2 ANQGSEA come from the germline V gene. DNA for the CDR3: TGCAGCGTGATACAGGGGGGCACCGGGGAGCTGTTTTTT. The encoded protein is CSVIQGGTGELFF.

The genes are TRBV2 and TRBJ2-2; no clear D. The V gene lost 1 base and the J gene lost 4 bases, with 4 bases spanning the gap. From germline, CDR1 is SNHLY and CDR2 FYNNEI. The length of the CDR3 is 13 residues. CDR3 residues: CASSEVITGELFF. CDR3 DNA: TGTGCCAGCAGTGAAGTGATCACCGGGGAGCTGTTTTTT.

This clonotype was picked up many times. This sequence joins TRBV19 and TRBJ2-3; D may be TRBD1 (6 bases). Germline V gene data show CDR1 as LNHDA and CDR2 as SQIVND (reference sequence). V gave up 8 bases and J gave up 4 bases, with 13 bases separating them. The CDR3 totals 13 residues. CDR3 region: CASGNREPDTQYF. The CDR3 nucleotides are TGTGCCAGTGGTAACAGGGAACCAGATACGCAGTATTTT.

In its sample, this clonotype was seen many times. The CDR3 protein is CASSLEGTVNSPLHF. As DNA, the CDR3 is TGCGCCAGCAGCTTGGAGGGGACGGTGAATTCACCCCTCCACTTT. V gene TRBV5-1 combines with J gene TRBJ1-6; tentatively, D is TRBD1 (5 bases). This CDR3 is built from 15 residues. V lost 0 bases and J lost 7, with 11 bases in between. Looked up from germline, CDR1 is SGHRS and CDR2 is YFSETQ.

The chain has TRBV7-9 and TRBJ2-2; D gene uncertain. V was cut by 2 bases and J by 3 bases, with 19 bases left in between. Germline CDR1 and CDR2: SEHNR and FQNEAQ (reference sequence). The CDR3 runs to 18 residues. CDR3 bases: TGTGCCAGCAGCTTATGGACGCAAAATGCGCGCTACACCGGGGAGCTGTTTTTT. Encoded protein: CASSLWTQNARYTGELFF.

This clonotype showed up many times. The CDR3 protein is CASSLVPGEETQYF. The CDR3, as DNA: TGCGCCAGCAGCTTGGTGCCCGGGGAGGAGACCCAGTACTTC. The chain uses TRBV5-1 and TRBJ2-5; possibly TRBD2 for D (5 bases). The V end was cut by 0 bases, the J end by 5 bases, with 11 bases between. This CDR3 comprises 14 residues. Germline CDR1 SGHRS, CDR2 YFSETQ.

This clonotype was recorded at least ten times. CDR3 nucleotide sequence: TGTGCCAGCAGCTTAGATAGGTCCTACGAGCAGTACTTC. Translating it yields CASSLDRSYEQYF. The rearrangement uses TRBV7-2 and TRBJ2-7; no firm D call. Germline CDR1 SGHTA, CDR2 FQGNSA. The CDR3 spans 13 residues. Trimming pared 1 base from V and 1 base from J, leaving 5 bases between.

At least ten counts were recorded for this clonotype. V and J are TRBV20-1 and TRBJ2-1; TRBD2 aligns across 9 bases. CDR1 is DFQATT and CDR2 is SNEGSKA in the germline V gene (reference sequence). The V segment lost 1 base and the J segment 5 bases; nucleotides outside the gene matches: 18. The CDR3 spans 19 residues. The CDR3 sequence: CSARGGKGRRASGNNEQFF. The CDR3 nucleotides are TGCAGTGCTAGAGGGGGCAAGGGACGAAGGGCTAGCGGGAACAATGAGCAGTTCTTC.

This clonotype was picked up one time. The chain links TRBV20-1 to TRBJ2-7, with a possible D match to TRBD2 (6 bases). V was cut by 6 bases and J by 0 bases, with 12 bases left in between. The length of the CDR3 is 13 residues. The germline V gene encodes CDR1 DFQATT and CDR2 SNEGSKA (reference sequence). This chain's CDR3 is CSAPRGSSYEQYF. CDR3 bases: TGCAGTGCCCCCCGGGGGAGCTCCTACGAGCAGTACTTC.

This clonotype has ten or more counts. The genes are TRBV3-1 and TRBJ2-3; D unclear. Germline CDR1 is LGHDT and CDR2 is YNNKEL (reference sequence). V was pared by 4 bases and J by 2 bases, with 13 bases between. The CDR3 length is 15 residues. The CDR3 is CASSLDGMLTDTQYF. The CDR3 nucleotides read TGTGCCAGCAGCCTCGATGGGATGCTCACAGATACGCAGTATTTT.

This clonotype has a count of ten or more. The CDR3 DNA follows: TGTGCCAGCAGCCCAAACCTAGACACCGGGGAGCTGTTTTTT. This gives the protein CASSPNLDTGELFF. This rearrangement joins TRBV9 to TRBJ2-2; unclear D gene. This CDR3 has 14 residues. V lost 4 bases, J lost 3 bases, and 10 bases lay in between. The V gene's germline CDR1 is SGDLS and CDR2 YYNGEE.

This clonotype was found many times. The chain has TRBV29-1 and TRBJ1-3, with a tentative D call TRBD1 (6 bases). The ends were cut back, 5 bases at V and 4 bases at J, with 9 bases in the middle. This CDR3 spans 12 amino acids. Germline CDR1 is SQVTM and CDR2 is ANQGSEA. CDR3 region: CSVRQGGNTIYF. CDR3 nucleotide sequence: TGCAGCGTTCGGCAGGGGGGAAACACCATATATTTT.

This clonotype came up many times. The gene calls are TRBV14 and TRBJ1-2; D is unclear. V lost 0 bases to trimming and J lost 5 bases, with 10 bases between them. CDR1 is SGHDN and CDR2 is FVKESK in the germline V gene. The CDR3 spans 14 residues. The CDR3, as DNA: TGTGCCAGCAGCCAAGATGGTGTAGATTATGGCTACACCTTC. As protein: CASSQDGVDYGYTF.

This clonotype has a count of ten or more. The genes are TRBV18 and TRBJ2-7; D possibly matches TRBD1 or TRBD2 (5 bases each). The CDR3 is made up of 13 amino acids. V lost 0 bases and J lost 7, with 10 bases in between. CDR1 is KGHSH, CDR2 LQKENI, per germline. The CDR3 DNA is TGTGCCAGCTCACCACCGAGGGGACGGGAGCAGTACTTC. As protein: CASSPPRGREQYF.

V gene TRBV20-1 combines with J gene TRBJ1-1, with D unclear. Between the trimmed V and J ends, which lost 0 bases and 3 bases, there was a span of 14 bases. The CDR3 runs 15 residues. Germline V CDR1 and CDR2: DFQATT, SNEGSKA (reference sequence). CDR3: CSARDMGHLYTEAFF. CDR3 in DNA: TGCAGTGCTAGAGATATGGGCCACTTGTACACTGAAGCTTTCTTT.

The rearrangement uses TRBV6-5 and TRBJ2-4; the D gene is possibly TRBD2 (6 bases). This CDR3 comprises 12 residues. V was pared by 5 bases and J by 9 bases, with 11 bases between. Looked up from germline, CDR1 is MNHEY and CDR2 is SVGAGI. The CDR3 is CASSEPGGIQYF. As DNA, the CDR3 is TGTGCCAGCAGTGAGCCCGGGGGCATTCAGTACTTC.

Ten or more counts support this clonotype. This chain connects TRBV9 to TRBJ1-4, with 7 positions matching TRBD1. This CDR3 has 15 residues. After removal of 4 bases from V and 7 bases from J, the junction contained 10 bases not matched to a gene. Germline CDR1 is SGDLS and CDR2 is YYNGEE. The DNA for the CDR3 is TGTGCCAGCAGCACCGGACAGGTCAACAGTGAAAAACTGTTTTTT. Its protein product is CASSTGQVNSEKLFF.

On this clonotype: A much larger clone differs from this one at a single base, so this may be a read error. J is TRBJ2-5 and V is TRBV6-2 or TRBV6-3; TRBD1 matches at 7 bases. The CDR3 consists of 15 residues. Germline values: CDR1 MNHEY, CDR2 SVGEGT. Germline trimming cut 4 bases from V and 5 bases from J; bases unmatched to any gene: 10. As DNA, the CDR3 is TGTGCCAGCAGTTCCATCGAGGGGGCAGGGGAGACCCAGTACTTC. It translates to CASSSIEGAGETQYF.

This clonotype has a count of ten or more. The gene calls are TRBV3-1 and TRBJ2-6; 7 bases fit TRBD2. The CDR3 has 18 residues. Germline V lookup: CDR1 LGHDT, CDR2 YNNKEL (reference sequence). With V trimmed by 2 bases and J by 0 bases, 7 bases remained unmatched. CDR3 amino acids: CASSQHRGDSSGANVLTF. The CDR3 DNA sequence: TGTGCCAGCAGCCAACACCGGGGGGATAGCTCTGGGGCCAACGTCCTGACTTTC.

The chain is built from TRBV24-1 and TRBJ2-1; 12 bases are a match to TRBD2. CDR1 and CDR2 (germline): KGHDR, SFDVKD. The CDR3 sequence is 17 residues long. V trimming: 6 bases; J trimming: 8 bases; junction bases outside the gene matches: 13. In DNA form, the CDR3 reads TGTGCCACCAGTCAACCGACTAGCGGGAGAGGTATCGATGAGCAGTTCTTC. Protein: CATSQPTSGRGIDEQFF.

V gene TRBV20-1 combines with J gene TRBJ2-3; either TRBD1 or TRBD2 may fit D (6 bases each). The V gene lost 4 bases and the J gene lost 5 bases, with 19 bases spanning the gap. CDR1 DFQATT and CDR2 SNEGSKA come from the germline V gene (reference sequence). The CDR3 consists of 15 residues. CDR3 DNA: TGCAGTGCTATACCACAGTCGGGGGCTCGAGATACGCAGTATTTT. Protein product: CSAIPQSGARDTQYF.

This clonotype has more than one count but fewer than ten. The CDR3 sequence: CSARQGDYGYTF. The CDR3 DNA reads TGCAGCGCCCGACAGGGGGACTATGGCTACACCTTC. The chain uses TRBV29-1 and TRBJ1-2; 9 nucleotides align to TRBD1. This CDR3 region has 12 residues. Trimming cost V 7 bases and J 3 bases; bases outside gene matches: 3. Per germline, CDR1 SQVTM and CDR2 ANQGSEA.